One and the same sample provided the 3 T cell receptor beta chains below, sequenced in a study of beta chain features in type 1 diabetes. Study outcomes and limitations: Type 1 diabetes patients showed a moderate but significant shortening of TCRB CDR3s in all four CD4+ subsets.

All of the isolated RNA was reverse transcribed, so expressed TCRB transcripts were sequenced. Sequencing used immunoSEQ multiplex PCR; TCRdb keeps in-frame clones, though not all of them. The sample has about 180,000 clones, around 8% seen once. No antigen is known for these receptors. What was sequenced was central memory CD4+ T cells from blood. Source of these receptors: a middle-aged woman with type 1 diabetes.

This clone was seen a few times. This rearrangement joins TRBV5-1 to TRBJ1-1, with TRBD1 matching over 8 bases. Trimming at V came to 4 bases and at J to 2 bases, leaving 13 bases not matched to a gene. Germline-derived CDR1 and CDR2 are SGHRS and YFSETQ. This CDR3 is 17 amino acids long. In DNA form, the CDR3 reads TGCGCCAGCAGCCGTACTTTGACAGGGGTAGACAACACTGAAGCTTTCTTT. Its translation is CASSRTLTGVDNTEAFF. Combining the CDR3 with reference TRBV5-1 and TRBJ1-1 gives the whole variable domain KAGVTQTPRYLIKTRGQQVTLSCSPISGHRSVSWYQQTPGQGLQFLFEYFSETQRNKGNFPGRFSGRQFSNSRSEMNVSTLELGDSALYLCASSRTLTGVDNTEAFFGQGTRLTVV.

The CDR3 nucleotides are TGTGCCTGGAGTAAGGGGACTCTAGGGTACTACGAGCAGTACTTC. Amino acids: CAWSKGTLGYYEQYF. The V call is TRBV30, the J call TRBJ2-7, with D perhaps TRBD2 (6 bases). Trimming shortened V by 2 bases and J by 3 bases, and 17 bases separated the two germline ends. The germline V gene encodes CDR1 GTSNPN and CDR2 SVGIG (reference sequence). CDR3 length: 15 residues. Variable domain in full (rest from reference TRBV30 and TRBJ2-7): SQTIHQWPATLVQPVGSPLSLECTVEGTSNPNLYWYRQAAGRGLQLLFYSVGIGQISSEVPQNLSASRPQDRQFILSSKKLLLSDSGFYLCAWSKGTLGYYEQYFGPGTRLTVT.

This clone occurred many times. This sequence joins TRBV5-4 and TRBJ1-2, with D unclear. Trimming removed 4 bases from V and 3 bases from J, with 7 bases in between. The CDR3 is made up of 12 amino acids. Germline CDR1 reads SGHNT; CDR2 reads YYREEE (reference sequence). The CDR3: CASSAEDYGYTF. The CDR3 region has the DNA TGTGCCAGCAGCGCCGAGGACTATGGCTACACCTTC.